This T cell receptor (beta chain) was observed in a study of shared clonotypes between healthy human individuals (dated by TCRdb to between 2020 and 2021). Regarding the study in general: The cohort comprised a couple of women and a few men aged 18 to 49 years. Per donor, three plates each were used for CD4 naive and CD4 memory, two for CD8 naive, and one for CD8 memory. Blood TCR repertoires of about five healthy adults were deeply sequenced to estimate repertoire size and the extent of clonotype sharing between individuals. Different laboratories and diverse techniques were used to prepare libraries and sequence TCR repertoires, to increase sequencing depth and limit assay-specific biases. Between about 0.85 and 8.9 billion PBMCs per donor were obtained by leukapheresis.

The V end loses 5 bases and the J end loses 0 bases, and a stretch of 10 bases separates them. Based on the germline V gene, the CDR1 and CDR2 sequences are LGHNA and YNFKEQ. Taken from cysteine to phenylalanine, the CDR3 has 15 residues. Only the CDR3 part of the read is kept: 45 bases, read in frame from the first base. This clone was seen a few times. This receptor's antigen is unknown. Base qualities are missing; no much larger clone stands one base away. TCR CDR3 regions were amplified from genomic DNA by multiplex PCR using the deep immunoSEQ assay. Genomic DNA extracted from each cell subset was distributed evenly over all wells of several immunoSEQ 96-well plates, and each plate served as one replicate. For sorted subsets, approximately 200 ng of genomic DNA, equivalent to some 33,000 T cell genomes, went into each replicate PCR. The purified libraries were quantified using a Qubit 3.0 fluorometer, sized with a Bioanalyzer 2100, and then quantified again using the KAPA Library Quantification kit. Each immunoSEQ 96-well plate was sequenced on its own single-read 150-cycle Illumina NextSeq 550 flow cell. Per the source publication's procedure: Because the immunoSEQ output held only junctional sequences and lacked quality scores, the filtering could not match the filtering applied to full-length reads. To assign V/J genes and CDR3, sequences were annotated against IMGT germline references using PyIR, a Python wrapper for IgBLAST v1.9. Any read was removed if the V/J assignment was weak (E-value above 1e-6), the CDR3 was missing, or the read contained stop codons, out-of-frame junctions, or ambiguous translated residues. A V3J clonotype was defined by an identical inferred V gene, J gene, and CDR3 amino acid sequence. The percentage overlap between two repertoires was calculated by dividing the number of shared unique clonotypes by the size of the smaller repertoire. Richness of each repertoire was evaluated using RTK rarefaction, the Chao1 estimator, and Recon v2.1 estimates of unobserved clonotypes. OLGA was used to compute generation probabilities for all TCRbeta clonotypes that the gDNA method yielded from several donors. TCRdb mirrors the immuneACCESS table, restricted to in-frame sequences. Some clones are absent from its copies; in checked studies, under half trace to an unresolved V gene, and the reason for the others is unknown. The V and J calls and the clone size are those of that table, but D and trimming were determined from the DNA. This sample lists about 92,000 clones; around 68% were detected once. The ten top clones hold roughly 50% of the sample.

The donors were healthy, HIV-negative adults who had no recently reported acute infections or vaccinations. Every donor was a Caucasian adult living in Nashville, Tennessee, USA. CD8 memory samples were composed of magnetically selected CD45RO+ cells combined with CCR7-negative CD45RA+ effector memory (TemRA) cells. After blood collection by leukapheresis, PBMCs were isolated using Ficoll-Histopaque density gradient centrifugation and then cryopreserved in the vapor phase of liquid nitrogen. Purity and quantity of every magnetically sorted T cell population were checked by analytical flow cytometry. Each sorted fraction had its genomic DNA isolated and then quantified by UV absorbance on a Nanodrop 2000c. Paper-wide results and their limitations: Incomplete sequencing was indicated by rarefaction of sorted-subset datasets, despite the large sequencing depth. Because the study included a small number of donors, the genetic and exposure-history diversity represented was limited. Pairwise subsampling indicated that sequencing depth was expected to affect the degree of clonotype sharing among donors. Naive subsets generally had larger estimated clonotype richness than memory subsets. Sampling was limited to blood, and TCR repertoires in tissue likely differ from TCR repertoires in blood. Higher generation probabilities were observed for clonotypes shared by all four sorted-subset donors than for non-shared clonotypes. When four donors were compared, the shared fraction of clonotypes was about 5% for naive CD4, more than 3% for naive CD8, about 2.5% for memory CD4, and under 0.5% for memory CD8.

Material: memory CD8+ T cells sorted from blood. The cell subset or site label, as the study defines it: CD45RO+ cells pooled with CCR7-negative TemRA cells. The sequence links TRBV4-2 to TRBJ2-2, with a weak D call of TRBD2 (5 bases match). The TCR was taken from a man aged 30 to 45 in good health. In nucleotides, the sequence is TGTGCCAGCAGCTACGACTATCCGAACACCGGGGAGCTGTTTTTT. Its protein reads: CASSYDYPNTGELFF.